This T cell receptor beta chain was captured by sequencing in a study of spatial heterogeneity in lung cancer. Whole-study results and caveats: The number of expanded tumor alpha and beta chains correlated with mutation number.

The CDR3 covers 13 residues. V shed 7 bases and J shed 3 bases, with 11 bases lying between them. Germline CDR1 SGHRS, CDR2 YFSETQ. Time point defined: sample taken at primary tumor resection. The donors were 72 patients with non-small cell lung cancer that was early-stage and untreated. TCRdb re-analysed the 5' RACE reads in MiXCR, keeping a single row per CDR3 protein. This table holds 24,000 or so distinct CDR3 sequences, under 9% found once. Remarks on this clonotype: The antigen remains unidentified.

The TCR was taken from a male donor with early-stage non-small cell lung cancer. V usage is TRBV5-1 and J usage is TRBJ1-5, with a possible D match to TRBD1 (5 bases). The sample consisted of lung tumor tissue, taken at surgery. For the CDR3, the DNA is TGCGCCAGCCGGGACGGATTCAATCAGCCCCAGCATTTT. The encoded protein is CASRDGFNQPQHF.